The clone carrying this T cell receptor (beta chain) occurred many times. Its matching antigen is unknown. The record originates from a study of beta chain features in type 1 diabetes. General study results and limits: Whatever favoring of shorter templates PCR might show would apply equally to patients and controls.

Purity of each sorted population was above 95%. Germline assignment: CDR1 SEHNR and CDR2 FQNEAQ (reference sequence). This CDR3 region has 14 residues. After removal of 6 bases from V and 5 bases from J, the junction contained 4 bases not matched to a gene. Expressed TCRB transcripts were sequenced because the entire RNA isolate underwent reverse transcription. Only in-frame clones appear in the TCRdb table, and some are missing; sequencing was by immunoSEQ multiplex PCR. The sample has about 360,000 clones; roughly an eighth are singletons. The rearrangement uses TRBV7-9 and TRBJ2-5, with TRBD2 matching over 12 bases. This sequence originates from a man younger than 35 in good health. Material for sequencing was naive CD4+ T cells from blood. The CDR3, as DNA: TGTGCCAGCAGTCGGACTAGCGGGGTGGAGACCCAGTACTTC. Its translation is CASSRTSGVETQYF. Drawing the rest from reference TRBV7-9 and TRBJ2-5, the complete variable domain is DTGVSQNPRHKITKRGQNVTFRCDPISEHNRLYWYRQTLGQGPEFLTYFQNEAQLEKSRLLSDRFSAERPKGSFSTLEIQRTEQGDSAMYLCASSRTSGVETQYFGPGTRLLVL.